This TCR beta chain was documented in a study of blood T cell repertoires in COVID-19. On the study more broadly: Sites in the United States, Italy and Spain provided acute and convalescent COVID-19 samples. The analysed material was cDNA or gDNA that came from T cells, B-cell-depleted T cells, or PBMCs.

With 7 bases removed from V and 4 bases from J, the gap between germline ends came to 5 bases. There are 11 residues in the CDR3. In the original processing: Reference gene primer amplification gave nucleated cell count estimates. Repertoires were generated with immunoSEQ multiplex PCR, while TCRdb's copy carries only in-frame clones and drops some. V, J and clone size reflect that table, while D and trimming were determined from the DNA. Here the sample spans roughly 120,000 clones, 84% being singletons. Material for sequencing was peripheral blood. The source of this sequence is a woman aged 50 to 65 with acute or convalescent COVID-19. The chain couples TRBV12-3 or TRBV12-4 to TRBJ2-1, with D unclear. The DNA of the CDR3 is TGTGCCAGCACCCTATACAATGAGCAGTTCTTC. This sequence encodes CASTLYNEQFF.